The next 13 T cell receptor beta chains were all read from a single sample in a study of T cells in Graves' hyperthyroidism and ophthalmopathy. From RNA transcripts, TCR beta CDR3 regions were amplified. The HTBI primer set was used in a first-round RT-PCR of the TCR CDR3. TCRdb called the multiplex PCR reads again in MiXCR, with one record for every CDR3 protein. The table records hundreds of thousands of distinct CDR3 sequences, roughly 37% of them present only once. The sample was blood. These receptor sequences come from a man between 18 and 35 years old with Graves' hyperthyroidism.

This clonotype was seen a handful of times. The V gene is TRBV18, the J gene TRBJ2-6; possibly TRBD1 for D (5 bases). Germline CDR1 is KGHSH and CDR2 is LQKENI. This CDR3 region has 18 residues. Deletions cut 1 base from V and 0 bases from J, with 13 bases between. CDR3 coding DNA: TGTGCCAGCTCACCACAGGGCGGCACAGGCTCTGGGGCCAACGTCCTGACTTTC. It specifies CASSPQGGTGSGANVLTF.

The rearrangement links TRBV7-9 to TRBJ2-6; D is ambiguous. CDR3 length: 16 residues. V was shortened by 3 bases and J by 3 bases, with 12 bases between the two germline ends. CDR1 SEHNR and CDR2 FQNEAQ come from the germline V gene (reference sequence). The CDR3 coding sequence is TGTGCCAGCAGCTTTCTCCTGACGGATGGGGCCAACGTCCTGACTTTC. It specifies CASSFLLTDGANVLTF.

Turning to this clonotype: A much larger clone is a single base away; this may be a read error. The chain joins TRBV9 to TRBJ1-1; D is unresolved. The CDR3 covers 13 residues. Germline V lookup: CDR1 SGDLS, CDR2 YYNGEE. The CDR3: CASNVARNTEAFF. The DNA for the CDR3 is TGTGCCAGCAACGTAGCCAGGAACACTGAAGCTTTCTTT.

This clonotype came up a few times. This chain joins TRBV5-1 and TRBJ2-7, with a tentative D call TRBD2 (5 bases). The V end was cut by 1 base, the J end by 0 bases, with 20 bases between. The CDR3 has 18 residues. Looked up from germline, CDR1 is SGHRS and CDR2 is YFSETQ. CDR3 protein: CASSLPGEESGLSYEQYF. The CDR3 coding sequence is TGCGCCAGCAGCTTGCCCGGCGAGGAAAGCGGTCTCTCCTACGAGCAGTACTTC.

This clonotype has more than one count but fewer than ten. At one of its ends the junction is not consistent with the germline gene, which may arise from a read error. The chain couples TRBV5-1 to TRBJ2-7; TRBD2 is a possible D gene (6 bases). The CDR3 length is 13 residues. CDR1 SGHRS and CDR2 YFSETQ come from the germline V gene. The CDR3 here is CAIALRGNYEQYF. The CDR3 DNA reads TGTGCCATCGCCCTTCGCGGGAACTACGAGCAGTACTTC. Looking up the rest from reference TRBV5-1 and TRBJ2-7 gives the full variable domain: KAGVTQTPRYLIKTRGQQVTLSCSPISGHRSVSWYQQTPGQGLQFLFEYFSETQRNKGNFPGRFSGRQFSNSRSEMNVSTLELGDSALYLCAIALRGNYEQYFGPGTRLTVT.

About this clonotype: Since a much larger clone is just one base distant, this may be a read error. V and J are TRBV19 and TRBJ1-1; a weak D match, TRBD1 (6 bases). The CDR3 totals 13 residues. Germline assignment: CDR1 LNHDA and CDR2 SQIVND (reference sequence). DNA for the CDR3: TGTGCCAGCAGCACCCCAAGGGACACTGAAGCTCTCTTT. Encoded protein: CASSTPRDTEALF.

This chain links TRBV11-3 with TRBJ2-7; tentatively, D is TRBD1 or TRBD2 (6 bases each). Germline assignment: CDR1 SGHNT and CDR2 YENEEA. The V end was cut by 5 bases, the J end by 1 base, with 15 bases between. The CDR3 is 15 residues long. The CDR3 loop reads CASSQGGPGSYEQYF. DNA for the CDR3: TGTGCCAGCAGCCAAGGGGGGCCGGGGTCCTACGAGCAGTACTTC.

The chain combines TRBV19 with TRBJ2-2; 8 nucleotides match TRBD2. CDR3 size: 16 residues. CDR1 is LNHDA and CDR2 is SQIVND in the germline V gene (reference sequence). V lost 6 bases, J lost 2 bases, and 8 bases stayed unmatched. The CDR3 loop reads CASRTRLAGNTGELFF. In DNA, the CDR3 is TGTGCCAGTAGGACTAGGCTAGCGGGTAACACCGGGGAGCTGTTTTTT.

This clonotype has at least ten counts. CDR3 amino acids: CSVVGLAGFEGQETQYF. Written as DNA, the CDR3 is TGCAGCGTGGTAGGACTAGCGGGTTTTGAGGGCCAAGAGACCCAGTACTTC. The V call is TRBV29-1, the J call TRBJ2-5, with 11 bases lining up with TRBD2. The CDR3 contains 17 residues. CDR1 is SQVTM, CDR2 ANQGSEA, per germline. V gave up 6 bases and J gave up 1 base; unmatched junction bases: 13.

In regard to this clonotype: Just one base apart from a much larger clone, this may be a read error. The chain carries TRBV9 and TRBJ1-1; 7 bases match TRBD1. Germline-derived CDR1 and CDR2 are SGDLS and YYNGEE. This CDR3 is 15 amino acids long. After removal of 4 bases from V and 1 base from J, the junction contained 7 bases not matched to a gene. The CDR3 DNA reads TGTGCCAGCAGCCAAGGGGACAGACAGAACACTGAAGCTTTCTTT. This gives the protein CASSQGDRQNTEAFF.

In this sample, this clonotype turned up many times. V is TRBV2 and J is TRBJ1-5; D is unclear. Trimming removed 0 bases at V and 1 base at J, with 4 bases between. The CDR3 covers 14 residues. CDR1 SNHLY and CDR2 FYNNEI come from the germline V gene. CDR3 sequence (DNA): TGTGCCAGCAGTGAAGCACGGAGCAATCAGCCCCAGCATTTT. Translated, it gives CASSEARSNQPQHF.

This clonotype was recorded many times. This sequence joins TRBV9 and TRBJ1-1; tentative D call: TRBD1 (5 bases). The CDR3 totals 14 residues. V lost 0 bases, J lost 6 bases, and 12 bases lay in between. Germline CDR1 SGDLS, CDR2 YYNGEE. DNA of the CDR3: TGTGCCAGCAGCGTAGAAGAGGGGATGGCTGAAGCTTTCTTT. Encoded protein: CASSVEEGMAEAFF.

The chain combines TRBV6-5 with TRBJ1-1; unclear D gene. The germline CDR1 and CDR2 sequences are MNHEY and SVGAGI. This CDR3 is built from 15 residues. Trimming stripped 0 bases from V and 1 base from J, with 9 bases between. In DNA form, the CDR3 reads TGTGCCAGCAGTTACTCTCGGGGTACGAACACTGAAGCTTTCTTT. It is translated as CASSYSRGTNTEAFF.